This T cell receptor beta chain was sequenced in a study of T cell repertoires in cytomegalovirus infection. At the level of the study: Indicated by public TCR beta signatures were CMV infection and matching HLA type.

TCRdb re-called the reads through MiXCR, storing one row per CDR3 protein. The table records roughly 170,000 distinct CDR3 sequences, approximately 21% of them present only once. Study-wide results and caveats: CMV carriers having the relevant HLA were flagged by cumulative public TCR beta family frequency.

The CDR3 length is 18 residues. The J segment lost 1 base and the V segment lost 3 bases, leaving 10 bases of the junction unmatched. Germline CDR1 and CDR2: SGHTA and FQGNSA. The table lists this clonotype with a few counts. The antigen is undetermined. The sample here was CD8+ T cells from cultured PBMCs, taken from culture after CMV antigen stimulation. The gene calls are TRBV7-2 and TRBJ1-1, with 11 bases that match TRBD1. This receptor was taken from a human donor in good health (CMV status not recorded). Some clones in this sample may be carry-over from other donors' samples. CDR3 nucleotide sequence: TGTGCCAGCAGCTTCCCTCGGACAGGGGGCCTTGAGAACACTGAAGCTTTCTTT. Its translation is CASSFPRTGGLENTEAFF.